Presented here are 28 T cell receptor beta chains from one specimen sequenced in a study of blood T cells in healthy people across ages (dated by TCRdb to about 2015). Receptor amplification or capture employed 5' RACE. Sequencing took place on an Illumina HiSeq 2500. A second about 7 to 12 cycle PCR used a sample-barcoded 5' primer and a J-beta primer mix. Clones were called with MiXCR by TCRdb after fastp trimmed the public reads at Q25, and only in-frame beta chains were retained. Every distinct CDR3 protein forms one entry, paired with its most common genes and DNA. This sample has approximately 880,000 distinct CDR3 sequences in its table, and about 48% of those were observed once. The ten top clones hold under 15% of the sample. The source material was blood. Receptors were obtained from a man under 40 in good health.

The chain carries TRBV7-2 and TRBJ1-3, with a possible D match to TRBD1 (6 bases). Trimming took off 5 bases at V and 3 bases at J, with 17 bases between the two ends. The CDR3 sequence is 16 residues long. Germline V gives CDR1 SGHTA, CDR2 FQGNSA. For the CDR3, the DNA is TGTGCCAGCAGCGGCCGGCAGGGGAGCGTTGGAAACACCATATATTTT. This codes for CASSGRQGSVGNTIYF.

The table lists this clonotype with a few counts. This chain links TRBV6-2 or TRBV6-3 with TRBJ2-3, with a tentative D call TRBD2 (6 bases). V was pared by 2 bases and J by 4 bases, with 13 bases between. Germline lookup yields CDR1 MNHEY and CDR2 SVGEGT. The CDR3 is made up of 15 amino acids. CDR3 DNA: TGTGCCAGCAGTTACGCGGGACCCGGTCCAGATACGCAGTATTTT. Translating it yields CASSYAGPGPDTQYF.

The chain recombines TRBV14 with TRBJ2-7; maybe TRBD2 (5 bases). Trimming pared 1 base from V and 2 bases from J, leaving 12 bases between. This CDR3 contains 15 residues. Germline CDR1 reads SGHDN; CDR2 reads FVKESK. CDR3 protein: CASSQVSGRTYEQYF. The CDR3 DNA is TGTGCCAGCAGCCAAGTAAGCGGTAGAACCTACGAGCAGTACTTC.

This chain connects TRBV3-1 to TRBJ2-1; 7 positions match TRBD1. CDR1 and CDR2 from the germline V gene are LGHDT and YNNKEL (reference sequence). V lost 4 bases and J lost 10; bases outside the gene matches: 10. There are 14 residues in the CDR3. As DNA, the CDR3 is TGTGCCAGCAGCCGGTCGGACAGGTCGAGGGAGCAGTTCTTC. Its protein is CASSRSDRSREQFF.

The chain is built from TRBV7-2 and TRBJ2-3; D call uncertain. CDR3 length: 12 amino acids. Looked up from germline, CDR1 is SGHTA and CDR2 is FQGNSA. The V end lost 1 base, the J end lost 10 bases, and 9 bases lay between the germline ends. The CDR3 sequence is CASSLDLPAQYF. The CDR3 coding sequence is TGTGCCAGCAGCTTAGATTTGCCGGCGCAGTATTTT.

This chain connects TRBV29-1 to TRBJ2-5, with a possible D match to TRBD2 (5 bases). The germline gives CDR1 SQVTM, CDR2 ANQGSEA. Trimming pared 7 bases from V and 7 bases from J, leaving 13 bases between. The CDR3 has 11 amino acids. The CDR3 protein is CSAPGGGTQYF. CDR3 in DNA: TGCAGCGCTCCTGGTGGAGGGACCCAGTACTTC.

Only a few counts were recorded for this clonotype. DNA of the CDR3: TGTGCCAGCAGTTTAGAAGCGGGGGGGCTCGATACGCAGTATTTT. Protein sequence: CASSLEAGGLDTQYF. The chain uses TRBV12-3 or TRBV12-4 and TRBJ2-3; TRBD2 matches 10 bases. V shed 1 base and J 6 bases; nucleotides not matched to a gene: 4. The CDR3 sequence is 15 residues long.

V gene TRBV2 combines with J gene TRBJ1-5; 8 nucleotides line up with TRBD1. CDR1 and CDR2 from the germline V gene are SNHLY and FYNNEI. J lost 1 base, V lost 6 bases, and 8 bases had no gene match. The CDR3 is 16 amino acids. CDR3 sequence: CASRAQTGGSNQPQHF. DNA for the CDR3: TGTGCCAGCAGGGCCCAAACAGGGGGGAGCAATCAGCCCCAGCATTTT. Filled out from reference TRBV2 and TRBJ1-5, the complete variable domain reads EPEVTQTPSHQVTQMGQEVILRCVPISNHLYFYWYRQILGQKVEFLVSFYNNEISEKSEIFDDQFSVERPDGSNFTLKIRSTKLEDSAMYFCASRAQTGGSNQPQHFGDGTRLSIL.

The chain links TRBV3-1 to TRBJ2-7; D is unresolved. This CDR3 has 13 amino acids. Germline V gene lookup returns CDR1 LGHDT and CDR2 YNNKEL (reference sequence). Deletions cut 4 bases from V and 1 base from J, with 8 bases between. CDR3 sequence reads: CASSRSRSYEQYF. CDR3 bases: TGTGCCAGCAGCCGATCGCGATCCTACGAGCAGTACTTC.

The rearrangement joins TRBV13 to TRBJ2-7; 7 nucleotides agree with TRBD2. V gave up 4 bases and J gave up 3 bases; unmatched junction bases: 12. From germline, CDR1 is PRHDT and CDR2 FYEKMQ (reference sequence). The CDR3 is made up of 16 amino acids. CDR3 protein: CASSSTEGGGFYEQYF. The CDR3 bases are TGTGCCAGCAGCTCTACTGAGGGCGGGGGATTCTACGAGCAGTACTTC.

The chain has TRBV20-1 and TRBJ2-3, with 7 bases fitting TRBD1. CDR1 DFQATT and CDR2 SNEGSKA come from the germline V gene (reference sequence). V gave up 7 bases and J gave up 4 bases; unmatched junction bases: 11. The CDR3 extends over 14 amino acids. CDR3 DNA sequence: TGCAGTGGGCTGGGGGCAGGGGGTGCAGATACGCAGTATTTT. Its translation is CSGLGAGGADTQYF.

This clonotype has more than one count but fewer than ten. The V and J genes are TRBV7-2 and TRBJ1-5; 7 bases agree with TRBD1. J lost 5 bases, V lost 8 bases, and 6 bases had no gene match. CDR3 size: 13 residues. CDR1 and CDR2 from the germline V gene are SGHTA and FQGNSA. The CDR3 region has the DNA TGTGCCAGCGGATACAGGGGCGATCAGCCCCAGCATTTT. It codes for CASGYRGDQPQHF.

Note on this clonotype: A single base separates this from a much larger clone, so it may be a read error. This sequence joins TRBV12-3 or TRBV12-4 and TRBJ1-6, with TRBD1 matching 7 bases. The V gene end was trimmed by 7 bases and the J gene end by 7 bases; junction bases not matched to a gene: 7. This CDR3 spans 14 amino acids. CDR3 sequence: CASNFQGENSPLHF. CDR3 sequence (DNA): TGTGCCAGCAATTTTCAGGGGGAAAATTCACCCCTCCACTTT.

This chain links TRBV28 with TRBJ2-7; no clear D gene. CDR3 length: 11 amino acids. V lost 4 bases and J lost 9, with 10 bases in between. Germline V gene data show CDR1 as MDHEN and CDR2 as SYDVKM. The CDR3 is CASSSGLRQYF. CDR3 sequence (DNA): TGTGCCAGCAGTTCCGGCCTTAGGCAGTACTTC.

The gene calls are TRBV27 and TRBJ2-7, with TRBD2 identical over 10 bases. In germline, CDR1 is MNHEY, CDR2 SMNVEV (reference sequence). The CDR3 contains 13 residues. V shed 5 bases and J 6 bases; nucleotides not matched to a gene: 4. CDR3 sequence: CASSGTSEAEQYF. The CDR3 DNA reads TGTGCCAGCAGTGGGACTAGCGAGGCCGAGCAGTACTTC.

V is TRBV4-1 and J is TRBJ1-6; the match to TRBD1 covers 8 bases. Germline V gene lookup returns CDR1 MGHRA and CDR2 YSYEKL. Trimming took 3 bases from V and 10 from J; bases not matched to a gene: 8. This CDR3 has 15 residues. The CDR3, as DNA: TGCGCCAGCAGCCAGACAGGGGTAGGATACTCACCCCTCCACTTT. Protein: CASSQTGVGYSPLHF.

The V gene is TRBV29-1, the J gene TRBJ1-2, with D possibly matching TRBD1 (6 bases). The V gene lost 7 bases and the J gene lost 6 bases, with 15 bases spanning the gap. CDR1 and CDR2 from the germline V gene are SQVTM and ANQGSEA. This CDR3 comprises 12 residues. CDR3 in DNA: TGCAGCGGCCAGGGGAGTCAGGATGGCTACACCTTC. This codes for CSGQGSQDGYTF.

J is TRBJ2-5 and V is TRBV27, with 11 bases matching TRBD2. The better agreement between TRBJ2-7 and the DNA end casts doubt on the J call. Per the germline V gene, CDR1 is MNHEY and CDR2 is SMNVEV (reference sequence). The CDR3 covers 14 residues. The CDR3 DNA sequence: TGTGCCAGCAGATTAGCGGGGGGGCTTTACGAGCAGTACTTC. Residues: CASRLAGGLYEQYF.

In this sample, this clonotype turned up a few times. This chain joins TRBV6-2 or TRBV6-3 and TRBJ2-1; 8 nucleotides agree with TRBD2. Germline V gene sequence: CDR1 MNHEY, CDR2 SVGEGT. The CDR3 runs 13 residues. The V and J ends lost 3 bases and 6 bases, in that order; junction bases with no gene match: 1. The CDR3 is CASSYGTSNEQFF. CDR3 sequence (DNA): TGTGCCAGCAGTTATGGGACTAGCAATGAGCAGTTCTTC.

This rearrangement joins TRBV6-2 or TRBV6-3 to TRBJ2-1, with a tentative D call TRBD2 (6 bases). Per the germline V gene, CDR1 is MNHEY and CDR2 is SVGEGT. The V gene lost 6 bases and the J gene lost 0 bases, with 15 bases spanning the gap. The CDR3 runs to 16 residues. CDR3 loop: CASSYRRGSSYNEQFF. CDR3 bases: TGTGCCAGCAGCTACCGACGGGGGAGCTCCTACAATGAGCAGTTCTTC.

On this clonotype: At one boundary the junction diverges from the germline segment, which might be a read error. The chain has TRBV20-1 and TRBJ1-5; D is possibly TRBD1 (6 bases). Germline V gene data show CDR1 as DFQATT and CDR2 as SNEGSKA (reference sequence). This CDR3 has 14 residues. The CDR3 DNA reads TGCAGTGCTAGTGTTGGACAGCGGAATCAGCCTCAGCATTTT. It codes for CSASVGQRNQPQHF.

This clonotype has more than one count but fewer than ten. The CDR3 region has the DNA TGTGCCAGCAGCTTGTTAAGGGCAGATACGCAGTATTTT. Its translation: CASSLLRADTQYF. The chain joins TRBV11-2 to TRBJ2-3, with unresolved D. CDR1 SGHAT and CDR2 FQNNGV come from the germline V gene. CDR3 length equals 13 residues. V lost 3 bases and J 4 bases, leaving 8 bases between the germline ends. Variable domain in full (rest from reference TRBV11-2 and TRBJ2-3): EAGVAQSPRYKIIEKRQSVAFWCNPISGHATLYWYQQILGQGPKLLIQFQNNGVVDDSQLPKDRFSAERLKGVDSTLKIQPAKLEDSAVYLCASSLLRADTQYFGPGTRLTVL.

This clonotype was counted between two and nine times. The chain carries TRBV4-2 and TRBJ2-3; TRBD2 matches 7 bases. V shed 4 bases and J 0 bases; nucleotides not matched to a gene: 10. CDR1 is LGHNA and CDR2 is YNFKEQ in the germline V gene. The CDR3 totals 17 residues. CDR3 DNA sequence: TGTGCCAGCAGCCCCCAGCGGGGATTAACTAGCACAGATACGCAGTATTTT. Translation: CASSPQRGLTSTDTQYF.

This clonotype was counted a few times. The chain carries TRBV12-3 or TRBV12-4 and TRBJ2-1; D assignment may be TRBD1 or TRBD2 (5 bases each). The germline V and J ends were trimmed by 9 bases and 9 bases, with 12 bases remaining between them. The CDR3 contains 11 residues. The DNA for the CDR3 is TGTGCCAGTGGGCTTGGGGGTGAGCAGTTCTTC. Translated, it gives CASGLGGEQFF.

The chain recombines TRBV2 with TRBJ2-5; D call uncertain. Trimming pared 1 base from V and 11 bases from J, leaving 14 bases between. This CDR3 contains 13 residues. Germline V CDR1 and CDR2: SNHLY, FYNNEI. The CDR3 sequence is CASSEVASYGQYF. CDR3 sequence (DNA): TGTGCCAGCAGTGAAGTGGCCTCATACGGGCAGTACTTC. Filled out from reference TRBV2 and TRBJ2-5, the complete variable domain reads EPEVTQTPSHQVTQMGQEVILRCVPISNHLYFYWYRQILGQKVEFLVSFYNNEISEKSEIFDDQFSVERPDGSNFTLKIRSTKLEDSAMYFCASSEVASYGQYFGPGTRLLVL.

This clonotype was recorded a few times. The chain employs TRBV7-2 and TRBJ2-3; the match to TRBD2 covers 8 bases. This CDR3 has 16 amino acids. Germline V gives CDR1 SGHTA, CDR2 FQGNSA. J lost 2 bases, V lost 5 bases, and 9 bases had no gene match. The CDR3 reads CASSVGGGGTTDTQYF. In DNA, the CDR3 is TGTGCCAGCAGCGTAGGCGGCGGGGGGACCACAGATACGCAGTATTTT.

J is TRBJ2-3 and V is TRBV27, with D possibly called TRBD1 or TRBD2 (5 bases each). The V end lost 11 bases, the J end lost 1 base, and 13 bases lay between the germline ends. The CDR3 extends over 13 amino acids. Germline CDR1 reads MNHEY; CDR2 reads SMNVEV (reference sequence). CDR3 sequence: CASGRAGTDTQYF. CDR3 sequence (DNA): TGTGCCTCGGGGCGAGCGGGCACAGATACGCAGTATTTT.

Regarding this clonotype: This may be a read error: a much more frequent sequence differs by one nucleotide. The chain couples TRBV7-2 to TRBJ2-4, with 11 bases matching TRBD2. Matching the DNA end better, TRBJ2-5 makes the J call doubtful. In germline, CDR1 is SGHTA, CDR2 FQGNSA. The CDR3 spans 15 residues. CDR3 nucleotide sequence: TGTGCCGCCCCTAGACTAGCGGGGACACGAGAGACCCAGTACTTC. Protein: CAAPRLAGTRETQYF.